The present T cell receptor (beta chain) was sequenced within a study of blood T cell repertoires in COVID-19. As for the study in general: The United States, Italy and Spain provided the acute and convalescent COVID-19 samples. Nucleic acid was either cDNA or gDNA, and it came from T cells, B-cell-depleted T cells, or PBMCs.

The CDR3 is 13 amino acids. Germline V gene sequence: CDR1 SNHLY, CDR2 FYNNEI. V trimming: 4 bases; J trimming: 6 bases; junction bases outside the gene matches: 6. Authors' analysis steps: Using reference gene primer amplification, nucleated cell counts were estimated. Produced via immunoSEQ multiplex PCR; TCRdb's table is partial and in-frame only. D and trimming come from the DNA, and the V and J calls and clone size come from that table. The data contain about 16,000 clones, roughly 89% of them singletons. The genes are TRBV2 and TRBJ2-7, with 7 bases aligning to TRBD1. The source material was peripheral blood. This sequence was found in a man between 60 and 75 years old with active COVID-19. CDR3 sequence reads: CASSVLTGVEQYF. As DNA, the CDR3 is TGTGCCAGCAGTGTCCTCACAGGGGTCGAGCAGTACTTC. The variable domain in full, completed from reference TRBV2 and TRBJ2-7, reads EPEVTQTPSHQVTQMGQEVILRCVPISNHLYFYWYRQILGQKVEFLVSFYNNEISEKSEIFDDQFSVERPDGSNFTLKIRSTKLEDSAMYFCASSVLTGVEQYFGPGTRLTVT.